The rows below give T cell receptor beta chains drawn from one sample of a study of TIL therapy for anti-PD-1-resistant metastatic lung cancer. Measured with immunoSEQ multiplex PCR; TCRdb has only the in-frame clones, and not every one. The sample yields roughly 54,000 clones, around 87% seen once. This sample comprised blood, obtained at baseline. The source is a person aged 25-79 years with non-small cell lung cancer. Each CDR3 is given with its conserved first and last residue. The D gene is left open where the match is weak. Size is stated for part of the rows, as once, few or many counts, or as a class when the clone is expanded.

d_call: -; j_call: TRBJ2-7; clone_size: few; v_call: TRBV9; cdr3_nt: TGTGCCAGCAGCGTCGGACAGCACTACGAGCAGTACTTC; cdr3_aa: CASSVGQHYEQYF
d_call: -; j_call: TRBJ2-2; clone_size: -; v_call: TRBV4-1; cdr3_nt: TGCGCCAGCAGCCAACCTAACGTGGGTGGGGAGCTGTTTTTT; cdr3_aa: CASSQPNVGGELFF
d_call: TRBD2; j_call: TRBJ2-7; clone_size: -; v_call: TRBV7-2; cdr3_nt: TGTGCCAGCAGCTTAGAGCGGGACTCCTACGAGCAGTACTTC; cdr3_aa: CASSLERDSYEQYF
d_call: -; j_call: TRBJ2-1; clone_size: -; v_call: TRBV3-1/TRBV3-2; cdr3_nt: TGTGCCAGCAGCCAGGGTGGGGGTTACAATGAGCAGTTCTTC; cdr3_aa: CASSQGGGYNEQFF
d_call: -; j_call: TRBJ2-7; clone_size: -; v_call: TRBV29-1; cdr3_nt: TGCAGCGGCTTGCTAGGGGCCCACGAGCAGTACTTC; cdr3_aa: CSGLLGAHEQYF
d_call: -; j_call: TRBJ2-7; clone_size: -; v_call: TRBV7-2; cdr3_nt: TGTGCCAGCAGCTTAGGTGGCTGGACTACCTCCTACGAGCAGTACTTC; cdr3_aa: CASSLGGWTTSYEQYF
d_call: -; j_call: TRBJ2-1; clone_size: -; v_call: TRBV7-2; cdr3_nt: TGTGCCAGCAGCGGCGGTCCGCGCGGCAATGAGCAGTTCTTC; cdr3_aa: CASSGGPRGNEQFF
d_call: TRBD1; j_call: TRBJ1-1; clone_size: -; v_call: TRBV6-6; cdr3_nt: TGTGCCAGCAGTTACTCCCTACAGGGGGCGGGTACTGAAGCTTTCTTT; cdr3_aa: CASSYSLQGAGTEAFF
d_call: -; j_call: TRBJ2-2; clone_size: -; v_call: TRBV27; cdr3_nt: TGTGCCAGCAGTCCCACCCGGGAAACCGGGGAGCTGTTTTTT; cdr3_aa: CASSPTRETGELFF
d_call: -; j_call: TRBJ2-7; clone_size: once; v_call: TRBV18; cdr3_nt: TGTGCCAGCTCACCGCCCGCCAGGGCCACTCAGTACTTC; cdr3_aa: CASSPPARATQYF
d_call: -; j_call: TRBJ1-3; clone_size: -; v_call: TRBV19; cdr3_nt: TGTGCCAGTAGTAAAATCGACCAAGACGGAAACACCATATATTTT; cdr3_aa: CASSKIDQDGNTIYF
d_call: -; j_call: TRBJ2-1; clone_size: -; v_call: TRBV5-1; cdr3_nt: TGCGCCAGCAGCTTGGTAAACGGGAGAAACTACAATGAGCAGTTCTTC; cdr3_aa: CASSLVNGRNYNEQFF
d_call: TRBD2; j_call: TRBJ2-2; clone_size: -; v_call: TRBV29-1; cdr3_nt: TGCAGCGTTGTAGCGGGGGGGAACACCGGGGAGCTGTTTTTT; cdr3_aa: CSVVAGGNTGELFF
d_call: TRBD2; j_call: TRBJ2-7; clone_size: -; v_call: TRBV9; cdr3_nt: TGTGCCAGCAGCCCACTAGCGGGGGTCCCCTACGAGCAGTACTTC; cdr3_aa: CASSPLAGVPYEQYF
d_call: TRBD1; j_call: TRBJ2-1; clone_size: -; v_call: TRBV19; cdr3_nt: TGTGCCAGTACGCCGGGACAGGGCTTCCAGCAGTTCTTC; cdr3_aa: CASTPGQGFQQFF
d_call: -; j_call: TRBJ1-5; clone_size: -; v_call: TRBV19; cdr3_nt: TGTGCCAGTAGTATTGTGGGAACCCAGAGCAATCAGCCCCAGCATTTT; cdr3_aa: CASSIVGTQSNQPQHF
d_call: -; j_call: TRBJ1-1; clone_size: few; v_call: TRBV30; cdr3_nt: TGTGCCTGGAGTGTCACTCCTTATTGGGAAGGGAACACTGAAGCTTTCTTT; cdr3_aa: CAWSVTPYWEGNTEAFF
d_call: TRBD1; j_call: TRBJ1-5; clone_size: -; v_call: TRBV12-5; cdr3_nt: TGTGCTAGTGGTTTGGTACAGGGGTCAGGTCAGCCCCAGCATTTT; cdr3_aa: CASGLVQGSGQPQHF
d_call: -; j_call: TRBJ2-1; clone_size: -; v_call: TRBV13; cdr3_nt: TGTGCCAGCAGCTTACTTTCGGGGAATGAGCAGTTCTTC; cdr3_aa: CASSLLSGNEQFF
d_call: -; j_call: TRBJ2-5; clone_size: -; v_call: TRBV19; cdr3_nt: TGTGCCAGTAGTATATCAGACGGATCCCGGCAGACCCAGTACTTC; cdr3_aa: CASSISDGSRQTQYF
d_call: TRBD1; j_call: TRBJ2-5; clone_size: -; v_call: TRBV19; cdr3_nt: TGTGCCAGTAGTTCGACAGGGGGCCAAGAGACCCAGTACTTC; cdr3_aa: CASSSTGGQETQYF
d_call: TRBD2; j_call: TRBJ2-3; clone_size: -; v_call: TRBV6-5; cdr3_nt: TGTGCCAGCAGTTTTAGCGGGTCTAGCACAGATACGCAGTATTTT; cdr3_aa: CASSFSGSSTDTQYF
d_call: -; j_call: TRBJ2-7; clone_size: -; v_call: TRBV7-9; cdr3_nt: TGTGCCAGCAGCCTAGTTGGAGGGACAGCGAGCTCCTACGAGCAGTACTTC; cdr3_aa: CASSLVGGTASSYEQYF
d_call: -; j_call: TRBJ2-3; clone_size: -; v_call: TRBV21-1; cdr3_nt: TGTGCCAGCAGCGCCTCGGCGAAGGGCGGGCGGGATACGCAGTATTTT; cdr3_aa: CASSASAKGGRDTQYF
d_call: TRBD1; j_call: TRBJ1-4; clone_size: -; v_call: TRBV6-1; cdr3_nt: TGTGCCAGCAGTGTGGGGACAGGGGGGGCGATGGATGAAAAACTGTTTTTT; cdr3_aa: CASSVGTGGAMDEKLFF
d_call: TRBD1; j_call: TRBJ1-5; clone_size: -; v_call: TRBV27; cdr3_nt: TGTGCCAGCACCCTAAAGGAAGGGGGCGGTTGGGAAGGGAATCAGCCCCAGCATTTT; cdr3_aa: CASTLKEGGGWEGNQPQHF
d_call: TRBD1; j_call: TRBJ2-5; clone_size: -; v_call: TRBV28; cdr3_nt: TGTGCCAGCAGTTTGGGTAAATTACAGGGGGCCCAGTACTTC; cdr3_aa: CASSLGKLQGAQYF
d_call: -; j_call: TRBJ1-6; clone_size: -; v_call: TRBV11-2; cdr3_nt: TGTGCCAGCAGCTTAACGGGTGGGAATTCACCCCTCCACTTT; cdr3_aa: CASSLTGGNSPLHF
d_call: TRBD1; j_call: TRBJ2-7; clone_size: -; v_call: TRBV3-1/TRBV3-2; cdr3_nt: TGTGCCAGCAGCCCCTACTCGGGACAGCTCTACGAGCAGTACTTC; cdr3_aa: CASSPYSGQLYEQYF
d_call: -; j_call: TRBJ1-4; clone_size: -; v_call: TRBV2; cdr3_nt: TGTGCCAGCAGAATAACAGTATTTAATGAAAAACTGTTTTTT; cdr3_aa: CASRITVFNEKLFF
d_call: -; j_call: TRBJ1-1; clone_size: -; v_call: TRBV6-5; cdr3_nt: TGTGCCAGCAGTTACTCGACGGTTCACACTGAAGCTTTCTTT; cdr3_aa: CASSYSTVHTEAFF
d_call: TRBD1; j_call: TRBJ1-1; clone_size: -; v_call: TRBV28; cdr3_nt: TGTGCCAGCAGTTCCACTACAGGGGTGAACACTGAAGCTTTCTTT; cdr3_aa: CASSSTTGVNTEAFF
d_call: TRBD1; j_call: TRBJ1-1; clone_size: few; v_call: TRBV5-1; cdr3_nt: TGCGCCAGCAGCGACAGGGGGCGAGGCCACACTGAAGCTTTCTTT; cdr3_aa: CASSDRGRGHTEAFF
d_call: -; j_call: TRBJ2-1; clone_size: -; v_call: TRBV2; cdr3_nt: TGTGCCAGCAGTGATGACCAGCCTACGGGGTTCTTC; cdr3_aa: CASSDDQPTGFF
d_call: -; j_call: TRBJ1-5; clone_size: -; v_call: TRBV3-1/TRBV3-2; cdr3_nt: TGTGCCAGCAGCCAAGCCATTAATCAGCCCCAGCATTTT; cdr3_aa: CASSQAINQPQHF
d_call: TRBD1; j_call: TRBJ2-5; clone_size: -; v_call: TRBV5-1; cdr3_nt: TGCGCCAGCAGCCCAGGACAGGGGAACAATCAATACCAAGAGACCCAGTACTTC; cdr3_aa: CASSPGQGNNQYQETQYF
d_call: -; j_call: TRBJ2-1; clone_size: -; v_call: TRBV2; cdr3_nt: TGTGCCACCAAAGTGGGGAGTCGAGGTGAGCAGTTCTTC; cdr3_aa: CATKVGSRGEQFF
d_call: -; j_call: TRBJ2-3; clone_size: -; v_call: TRBV24-1; cdr3_nt: TGTGCCACCAGTGATTGGACCTCAGATACGCAGTATTTT; cdr3_aa: CATSDWTSDTQYF
d_call: -; j_call: TRBJ2-1; clone_size: -; v_call: TRBV19; cdr3_nt: TGTGCCAGTAGTATCGGGAAGTCCTACAATGAGCAGTTCTTC; cdr3_aa: CASSIGKSYNEQFF
d_call: -; j_call: TRBJ1-6; clone_size: -; v_call: TRBV2; cdr3_nt: TGTGCCAGCAGAGGGTCAGTCGGGTTCGGCAATTCACCCCTCCACTTT; cdr3_aa: CASRGSVGFGNSPLHF
d_call: -; j_call: TRBJ2-7; clone_size: -; v_call: TRBV6-5; cdr3_nt: TGTGCCAGCAGTTACTCGAACCCTAGCAACTCCTACGAGCAGTACTTC; cdr3_aa: CASSYSNPSNSYEQYF
d_call: -; j_call: TRBJ1-2; clone_size: -; v_call: TRBV6-1; cdr3_nt: TGTGCCAGCAGTGAGGGACGGCAATATGGCTACACCTTC; cdr3_aa: CASSEGRQYGYTF
d_call: TRBD1; j_call: TRBJ2-7; clone_size: -; v_call: TRBV25-1; cdr3_nt: TGTGCCAGCAGTGCAAGCGGGACAGGGAAAACCTACGAGCAGTACTTC; cdr3_aa: CASSASGTGKTYEQYF
d_call: -; j_call: TRBJ2-3; clone_size: -; v_call: TRBV7-9; cdr3_nt: TGTGCCAGCAGCTACGCGGGTCCCACAGATACGCAGTATTTT; cdr3_aa: CASSYAGPTDTQYF
d_call: -; j_call: TRBJ1-3; clone_size: -; v_call: TRBV5-1; cdr3_nt: TGCGCCAGCAGCTTGTCAGGGACTGGAAACACCATATATTTT; cdr3_aa: CASSLSGTGNTIYF
d_call: -; j_call: TRBJ2-5; clone_size: -; v_call: TRBV5-1; cdr3_nt: TGCGCCAGCAGCTTGTCGACGGAGATGGAGACCCAGTACTTC; cdr3_aa: CASSLSTEMETQYF
d_call: -; j_call: TRBJ2-1; clone_size: -; v_call: TRBV20-1; cdr3_nt: TGCAGTGCCAGTCCCCGGCGGGGCTCGCTAAATGAGCAGTTCTTC; cdr3_aa: CSASPRRGSLNEQFF
d_call: -; j_call: TRBJ2-5; clone_size: -; v_call: TRBV3-1/TRBV3-2; cdr3_nt: TGTGCCAGCAGCCAAGAGGTGGGGAAGACCCAGTACTTC; cdr3_aa: CASSQEVGKTQYF
d_call: -; j_call: TRBJ2-3; clone_size: -; v_call: TRBV7-2; cdr3_nt: TGTGCCAGCAGCTTCACAGATACGCAGTATTTT; cdr3_aa: CASSFTDTQYF
d_call: -; j_call: TRBJ1-6; clone_size: -; v_call: TRBV19; cdr3_nt: TGTGCCTCCGGACAGAATAATTCACCCCTCCACTTT; cdr3_aa: CASGQNNSPLHF
d_call: TRBD2; j_call: TRBJ2-3; clone_size: -; v_call: TRBV28; cdr3_nt: TGTGCCAGCAGACCCACGGGTAGCGGGAGCACAGATACGCAGTATTTT; cdr3_aa: CASRPTGSGSTDTQYF
d_call: -; j_call: TRBJ1-5; clone_size: few; v_call: TRBV28; cdr3_nt: TGTGCCAGCTCAGCGGGACTCGGCAATCAGCCCCAGCATTTT; cdr3_aa: CASSAGLGNQPQHF
d_call: TRBD1; j_call: TRBJ1-2; clone_size: -; v_call: TRBV6-5; cdr3_nt: TGTGCCAGCAGTTTCCCACAGGGGGCCTACACCTTC; cdr3_aa: CASSFPQGAYTF
d_call: TRBD2; j_call: TRBJ2-1; clone_size: -; v_call: TRBV11-2; cdr3_nt: TGTGCCAGCAGCCCGACCCGGACTAGCGGGAGGGCCAGTGGTGAGCAGTTCTTC; cdr3_aa: CASSPTRTSGRASGEQFF
d_call: TRBD1; j_call: TRBJ2-6; clone_size: -; v_call: TRBV10-2; cdr3_nt: TGCGCCAGCAGTGGGTCGGGACAGGCTCGGTCTGGGGCCAACGTCCTGACTTTC; cdr3_aa: CASSGSGQARSGANVLTF
d_call: -; j_call: TRBJ2-3; clone_size: few; v_call: TRBV12-3/TRBV12-4; cdr3_nt: TGTGCCAGCAGTTTACCGACAGATACGCAGTATTTT; cdr3_aa: CASSLPTDTQYF
d_call: TRBD1; j_call: TRBJ1-3; clone_size: -; v_call: TRBV7-9; cdr3_nt: TGTGCCAGCAGCTACCAGGGGGGTGGCGGAAACACCATATATTTT; cdr3_aa: CASSYQGGGGNTIYF
d_call: -; j_call: TRBJ2-2; clone_size: -; v_call: TRBV7-3; cdr3_nt: TGTGCCAGCAGCTTATCCGGGGGGCCTACCGGGGAGCTGTTTTTT; cdr3_aa: CASSLSGGPTGELFF